The 24 T cell receptor beta chains below come from one sample, sequenced in a study of radiotherapy plus CTLA-4 blockade in lung cancer. Sequencing used immunoSEQ multiplex PCR; TCRdb keeps in-frame clones, though not all of them. The table lists 47,000 or so clones, about 85% of them singletons, with about a quarter in the top ten. The source material was peripheral blood, sampled from a patient treated with radiotherapy plus ipilimumab. These receptors all stem from a human donor with non-small cell lung cancer whose response to radiotherapy plus ipilimumab could not be evaluated.

This clone turned up a few times. J is TRBJ1-1 and V is TRBV4-1; D remains ambiguous. The CDR3 consists of 15 residues. Germline lookup yields CDR1 MGHRA and CDR2 YSYEKL. V was clipped by 3 bases and J by 0 bases, with 11 bases between them. CDR3: CASSQGNTLNTEAFF. DNA for the CDR3: TGCGCCAGCAGCCAGGGCAATACATTGAACACTGAAGCTTTCTTT.

V is TRBV6-6 and J is TRBJ2-3, with 7 positions matching TRBD1. The germline CDR1 and CDR2 sequences are MNHNY and SVGAGI (reference sequence). The V and J ends lost 2 bases and 4 bases, in that order; junction bases with no gene match: 6. CDR3 length: 15 amino acids. The CDR3 loop is CASSYGQVKADTQYF. CDR3 DNA: TGTGCCAGCAGTTACGGACAGGTCAAAGCAGATACGCAGTATTTT.

J is TRBJ1-5 and V is TRBV28, with D possibly TRBD1 on 6 matching bases. The germline V and J ends were trimmed by 6 bases and 4 bases, with 16 bases remaining between them. The germline V gene has CDR1 MDHEN and CDR2 SYDVKM. CDR3 length: 15 residues. CDR3 loop: CASRAPGTLNQPQHF. CDR3 in DNA: TGTGCCAGCAGGGCCCCTGGGACATTAAATCAGCCCCAGCATTTT.

V and J are TRBV9 and TRBJ2-7, with 12 bases fitting TRBD1. The germline V gene has CDR1 SGDLS and CDR2 YYNGEE. With V trimmed by 4 bases and J by 6 bases, 5 bases remained unmatched. The CDR3 has 14 amino acids. The CDR3 nucleotides are TGTGCCAGCAGCCCCCAGGGACAGGGGGCCGAGCAGTACTTC. Protein: CASSPQGQGAEQYF.

The chain has TRBV7-9 and TRBJ2-7; TRBD2 is a possible D gene (5 bases). CDR1 SEHNR and CDR2 FQNEAQ come from the germline V gene (reference sequence). This CDR3 has 14 amino acids. Deletions cut 3 bases from V and 5 bases from J, with 14 bases between. CDR3 coding DNA: TGTGCCAGCAGCTTCCAAGAGGGAATGAACGAGCAGTACTTC. Amino acid sequence: CASSFQEGMNEQYF.

The chain joins TRBV11-3 to TRBJ2-5; a possible D gene is TRBD2 (5 bases). In germline, CDR1 is SGHNT, CDR2 YENEEA. The ends were cut back, 5 bases at V and 2 bases at J, with 12 bases in the middle. This CDR3 has 14 amino acids. The CDR3 DNA follows: TGTGCCAGCAGCACCAGAGGGAAGCAAGAGACCCAGTACTTC. Protein product: CASSTRGKQETQYF.

The chain has TRBV19 and TRBJ2-7; a possible D gene is TRBD2 (6 bases). The CDR3 contains 11 residues. CDR1 and CDR2 (germline): LNHDA, SQIVND (reference sequence). Trimming removed 6 bases at V and 6 bases at J, with 9 bases between. The CDR3 loop reads CASRWGGEQYF. The CDR3, as DNA: TGTGCCAGTAGATGGGGAGGCGAGCAGTACTTC.

The rearrangement uses TRBV18 and TRBJ1-5; D might be TRBD1 (6 bases). The V gene's germline CDR1 is KGHSH and CDR2 LQKENI. The V end was cut by 3 bases, the J end by 6 bases, with 18 bases between. The CDR3 sequence is 16 residues long. In nucleotides, the CDR3 is TGTGCCAGCTCACCGATCGGGAGGGGGGCAGGTCAGCCCCAGCATTTT. Its protein is CASSPIGRGAGQPQHF.

The V and J genes are TRBV7-3 and TRBJ2-1, with D perhaps matching TRBD2 (6 bases). This CDR3 has 14 residues. V was clipped by 2 bases and J by 9 bases, with 14 bases between them. CDR1 and CDR2 from the germline V gene are SGHTA and FQGTGA. The CDR3 loop is CASSLRGGVGEQFF. In nucleotides, the CDR3 is TGTGCCAGCAGCTTACGGGGAGGAGTGGGTGAGCAGTTCTTC.

The chain links TRBV10-2 to TRBJ2-2, with 11 bases identical to TRBD1. Trimming cost V 6 bases and J 10 bases; bases outside gene matches: 13. CDR1 and CDR2 (germline): WSHSY, SAAADI. This CDR3 has 16 residues. CDR3 sequence reads: CASRGQGALRAAELFF. For the CDR3, the DNA is TGCGCCAGCAGAGGACAGGGGGCCCTCCGCGCGGCGGAGCTGTTTTTT.

The chain is built from TRBV4-3 and TRBJ2-7; the D gene is possibly TRBD2 (5 bases). Germline V gene data show CDR1 as LGHNA and CDR2 as YSLEER. The CDR3 is 16 amino acids. V lost 4 bases and J lost 5, with 21 bases in between. DNA of the CDR3: TGCGCCAGCAGCCCGGGTGAGCGGTTTGGGAACGACGAGCAGTACTTC. Amino acids: CASSPGERFGNDEQYF.

The chain has TRBV28 and TRBJ1-2; D possibly corresponds to TRBD1 (6 bases). Per germline, CDR1 MDHEN and CDR2 SYDVKM. Between the trimmed V and J ends, which lost 2 bases and 14 bases, there was a span of 12 bases. The CDR3 spans 11 residues. The CDR3 is CASSLSQGMTF. CDR3 nucleotide sequence: TGTGCCAGCAGTTTAAGCCAGGGGATGACCTTC.

V gene TRBV6-5 combines with J gene TRBJ2-7; 11 bases fit TRBD1. Unmatched junction bases numbered 4, after V lost 6 bases and J lost 6 bases. CDR3 length: 13 amino acids. Germline lookup yields CDR1 MNHEY and CDR2 SVGAGI. CDR3 DNA: TGTGCCAGCAGAGGACAGGGGGCAAGCGAGCAGTACTTC. It yields the protein CASRGQGASEQYF.

This clone has only one observation. The chain employs TRBV2 and TRBJ2-5; TRBD2 agrees at 10 bases. J lost 1 base, V lost 8 bases, and 4 bases had no gene match. This CDR3 has 14 residues. The germline V gene has CDR1 SNHLY and CDR2 FYNNEI. The chain's CDR3 is CASRLAGAQETQYF. The CDR3 DNA sequence: TGTGCCAGCCGGCTAGCGGGGGCCCAAGAGACCCAGTACTTC.

The chain links TRBV7-2 to TRBJ2-1; D is ambiguous. This CDR3 spans 15 amino acids. Trimming pared 1 base from V and 4 bases from J, leaving 11 bases between. Germline V gene sequence: CDR1 SGHTA, CDR2 FQGNSA. The CDR3, as DNA: TGTGCCAGCAGCTTAGGGTCGGTCGCATACAATGAGCAGTTCTTC. This gives the protein CASSLGSVAYNEQFF.

The chain is built from TRBV5-1 and TRBJ2-7, with TRBD2 matching over 7 bases. CDR1 SGHRS and CDR2 YFSETQ come from the germline V gene. V gave up 0 bases and J gave up 1 base; unmatched junction bases: 7. This CDR3 has 16 residues. The CDR3 region is CASSLVGLDPSYEQYF. The CDR3 region has the DNA TGCGCCAGCAGCTTGGTAGGACTAGACCCTTCCTACGAGCAGTACTTC.

The V gene is TRBV9, the J gene TRBJ1-2; D remains ambiguous. From germline, CDR1 is SGDLS and CDR2 YYNGEE. The CDR3 length is 13 residues. V was clipped by 0 bases and J by 0 bases, with 3 bases between them. Here the CDR3 reads CASSVDTNYGYTF. CDR3 sequence (DNA): TGTGCCAGCAGCGTAGACACTAACTATGGCTACACCTTC.

This clone came up a few times. The V call is TRBV19, the J call TRBJ1-2, with TRBD1 as a possible D gene (6 bases). The V end lost 1 base, the J end lost 11 bases, and 11 bases lay between the germline ends. The CDR3 length is 12 residues. CDR1 LNHDA and CDR2 SQIVND come from the germline V gene (reference sequence). The CDR3 spells CASSIVKGEYTF. CDR3 in DNA: TGTGCCAGTAGTATAGTAAAGGGGGAGTACACCTTC.

The rearrangement uses TRBV5-1 and TRBJ1-1; 11 nucleotides match TRBD1. This CDR3 region has 18 residues. The germline V gene has CDR1 SGHRS and CDR2 YFSETQ. J gave up 1 base and V 0 bases, and 8 bases lay outside the gene matches. The CDR3, as DNA: TGCGCCAGCAGCTTGGCGTACGGGACAGGGGGTTGGAACACTGAAGCTTTCTTT. Translating it yields CASSLAYGTGGWNTEAFF.

V is TRBV9 and J is TRBJ2-7, with D hard to call. The length of the CDR3 is 13 residues. V was cut by 0 bases and J by 6 bases, with 10 bases left in between. Germline-derived CDR1 and CDR2 are SGDLS and YYNGEE. CDR3 DNA: TGTGCCAGCAGCGTAGCCCCCAGATTCGAGCAGTACTTC. The encoded protein is CASSVAPRFEQYF.

J is TRBJ1-2 and V is TRBV4-1, with D unclear. V gave up 0 bases and J gave up 8 bases, with 10 bases separating them. Germline V lookup: CDR1 MGHRA, CDR2 YSYEKL. The CDR3 consists of 13 residues. The CDR3 protein is CASSQEVGSGYTF. The CDR3 DNA sequence: TGCGCCAGCAGCCAAGAGGTGGGCAGCGGCTACACCTTC.

The rearrangement links TRBV30 to TRBJ2-5, with TRBD1 identical over 11 bases. After removal of 2 bases from V and 6 bases from J, the junction contained 2 bases not matched to a gene. The CDR3 loop spans 13 amino acids. Germline lookup yields CDR1 GTSNPN and CDR2 SVGIG (reference sequence). The CDR3 region is CAWSRTGGQTQYF. The CDR3 nucleotides are TGTGCCTGGAGTCGGACAGGGGGCCAGACCCAGTACTTC.

The chain has TRBV4-1 and TRBJ1-3; D is uncertain. Trimming took off 0 bases at V and 6 bases at J, with 9 bases between the two ends. CDR1 and CDR2 from the germline V gene are MGHRA and YSYEKL. The CDR3 is 14 residues long. CDR3 amino acids: CASSQDPVLNTIYF. CDR3 sequence (DNA): TGCGCCAGCAGCCAAGATCCAGTTCTAAACACCATATATTTT.

V and J are TRBV7-3 and TRBJ2-3; 14 nucleotides match TRBD2. Germline CDR1 and CDR2: SGHTA and FQGTGA. The junction had 21 bases not matched to a gene; V was cut back by 4 bases and J by 9 bases. The CDR3 is 20 amino acids. As DNA, the CDR3 is TGTGCCAGCAGCTCCTCCGGGACTAGCGGGAGAGGGGGGGGAGATAAGACGCAGTATTTT. Its translation: CASSSSGTSGRGGGDKTQYF.